This passage covers 5 T cell receptor beta chains from one sample sequenced in a study of blood T cell repertoires in COVID-19 (dated by TCRdb to 2020 to 2021). The method was the immunoSEQ multiplex PCR assay. TCRdb took over this immuneACCESS table, retaining in-frame rearrangements with V and J assigned. Such tables are incomplete; in checked studies, under half of the missing clones stem from an unresolved V gene, and the remainder is unexplained. The sample has about 98,000 clones on record, approximately 82% of them singletons. The ten largest clonotypes hold about 9.3% of the sample. The sequencing input was peripheral blood. These receptors all come from a man aged 60 to 69 with active or convalescent COVID-19.

The chain joins TRBV28 to TRBJ2-1, with TRBD1 matching over 9 bases. The V gene's germline CDR1 is MDHEN and CDR2 SYDVKM. This CDR3 is 17 amino acids long. Trimming removed 5 bases from V and 1 base from J; junction bases left unmatched: 9. CDR3 residues: CASSPSGGQGSYNEQFF. The CDR3 DNA sequence: TGTGCCAGCAGTCCCTCCGGCGGACAGGGGTCCTACAATGAGCAGTTCTTC. The full variable domain, in which reference TRBV28 and TRBJ2-1 provide the parts outside the CDR3, is DVKVTQSSRYLVKRTGEKVFLECVQDMDHENMFWYRQDPGLGLRLIYFSYDVKMKEKGDIPEGYSVSREKKERFSLILESASTNQTSMYLCASSPSGGQGSYNEQFFGPGTRLTVL.

This clone was seen more than once but under ten times. This chain uses TRBV27 with TRBJ2-1, with D hard to call. Germline lookup yields CDR1 MNHEY and CDR2 SMNVEV (reference sequence). CDR3 length: 16 residues. The V and J ends lost 3 bases and 4 bases respectively, with 16 bases between them. CDR3: CASSFSRVNPYNEQFF. The CDR3, as DNA: TGTGCCAGCAGTTTCTCACGGGTAAACCCTTACAATGAGCAGTTCTTC.

This clone was counted once. V and J are TRBV18 and TRBJ1-5, with TRBD1 identical over 11 bases. Trimming at V came to 2 bases and at J to 5 bases, leaving 2 bases not matched to a gene. The CDR3 contains 15 residues. Germline V gene sequence: CDR1 KGHSH, CDR2 LQKENI. Written as DNA, the CDR3 is TGTGCCAGCTCACCAGGACAGGGGGCTTATCAGCCCCAGCATTTT. Residues: CASSPGQGAYQPQHF.

Regarding this clone: A junction boundary mismatches the germline segment, possibly from a read error. V usage is TRBV2 and J usage is TRBJ2-2; 7 bases are shared with TRBD2. The CDR3 spans 10 residues. CDR1 and CDR2 (germline): SNHLY, FYNNEI. The CDR3 nucleotides read TGTGCCAGCTTCGGCGGGGGGCTGTTTTTT. It translates to CASFGGGLFF.

The rearrangement uses TRBV11-2 and TRBJ2-1, with 10 bases matching TRBD2. Losses at the gene ends were 5 bases for V and 7 bases for J; bases not matched to a gene: 5. The germline V gene encodes CDR1 SGHAT and CDR2 FQNNGV. The length of the CDR3 is 14 residues. Written as DNA, the CDR3 is TGTGCCAGCAGCGGGACTAGCGTGCAGAATGAGCAGTTCTTC. Translated: CASSGTSVQNEQFF.